Listed below are T cell receptor beta chains from one sample, sequenced in a study of cytomegalovirus exposure and HLA in healthy donors. Generated by immunoSEQ multiplex PCR, the TCRdb table keeps only in-frame clones and is missing some. Of about 150,000 clones in the sample, approximately 88% are singletons; the top ten hold around 3.2%. Material: PBMCs. The receptors were sampled from a woman under 30 in good health and CMV-seropositive. Each CDR3 is given with its conserved first and last residue. A D gene is named only where the DNA matches it firmly. Rows may omit the clone size; those that give it use once, few, many or a size class.

NA,TRBD2,TRBV5-4,TRBJ2-2,TGTGCCAGCAGCACGAAGACTAGCGCCACCGGGGAGCTGTTTTTT,CASSTKTSATGELFF
NA,TRBD1,TRBV2,TRBJ1-2,TGTGCCAGCAGCGGGGACAGGGGGTTTCCGGCTATCGGTGGCTACACCTTC,CASSGDRGFPAIGGYTF
NA,NA,TRBV30,TRBJ1-3,TGTGCCTGGAGTGAGACAGAAAAGAGCTCTGGAAACACCATATATTTT,CAWSETEKSSGNTIYF
many,NA,TRBV1,TRBJ2-2,TGCACCAGCAGCCAAGATAGTGGGGAGACCGGGGAGCTGTTTTTT,CTSSQDSGETGELFF
NA,NA,TRBV2,TRBJ1-5,TGTGCCAGTCTACAGGGAGGGGGTAGCAATCAGCCCCAGCATTTT,CASLQGGGSNQPQHF
NA,TRBD1,TRBV30,TRBJ1-4,TGTGCCTGGGGGAACGGACAGGTTCTTGAAAAACTGTTTTTT,CAWGNGQVLEKLFF
NA,TRBD1,TRBV2,TRBJ1-3,TGTGCCAGCGCGTACAGGGGGCGAGGAAACACCATATATTTT,CASAYRGRGNTIYF
NA,TRBD1,TRBV6-5,TRBJ2-2,TGTGCCAGCAGGGGGACAGGGCCCACCGGGGAGCTGTTTTTT,CASRGTGPTGELFF
NA,TRBD2,TRBV6-5,TRBJ2-7,TGTGCCAGCAGTTACGCGGGAGGGAACGAGCAGTACTTC,CASSYAGGNEQYF
NA,TRBD2,TRBV4-1,TRBJ2-3,TGCGCCAGCAGCCCCCCGGCCAGCGGGATTACAGATACGCAGTATTTT,CASSPPASGITDTQYF
NA,TRBD2,TRBV11-1,TRBJ2-7,TGTGCCAGCAGCCGGGAGGGCAGCTACGAGCAGTACTTC,CASSREGSYEQYF
NA,NA,TRBV28,TRBJ1-5,TGTGCCACCTCAGGGGTACCCCGCAATCAGCCCCAGCATTTT,CATSGVPRNQPQHF
NA,NA,TRBV19,TRBJ2-3,TGTGCCAGTAGTATTGGGGGGAGACCCAAGGATTTT,CASSIGGRPKDF
NA,NA,TRBV12-5,TRBJ2-1,TGTGCTAGTGGTTTCGGTAGTGAGCAGTTCTTC,CASGFGSEQFF